A selection of T cell receptor beta chains follows, all from one sample in a study of shared clonotypes between healthy human individuals. Sequencing was performed with immunoSEQ multiplex PCR; in TCRdb, only in-frame clones are kept and a portion is missing. The data hold roughly 2.5 million clones, with around nine tenths observed a single time. Sequencing was performed on naive CD4+ T cells sorted from blood. These receptors were collected from a man between 18 and 29 years old in good health. Both conserved end residues are part of each CDR3. Fields, in order: J gene, V gene, clone size, D gene, CDR3 protein, CDR3 DNA. D genes are given only for firm matches. The size entry is marked missing in some rows and otherwise reads once, few, many or a size class.

J: TRBJ2-1; V: TRBV19; size: -; D: TRBD1; CDR3: CASSKTGGAYNEQFF; DNA: TGTGCCAGTAGTAAAACAGGGGGCGCCTACAATGAGCAGTTCTTC
J: TRBJ2-5; V: TRBV5-1; size: once; D: TRBD2; CDR3: CASSPLPGGSQETQYF; DNA: TGCGCCAGCAGCCCACTCCCGGGGGGGTCCCAAGAGACCCAGTACTTC
J: TRBJ2-1; V: TRBV5-1; size: -; D: -; CDR3: CASSFRGLGNEQFF; DNA: TGCGCCAGCAGCTTCAGGGGCTTGGGGAATGAGCAGTTCTTC
J: TRBJ1-5; V: TRBV4-2; size: -; D: -; CDR3: CASSQGLGEYSNQPQHF; DNA: TGTGCCAGCAGCCAAGGGTTAGGAGAATATAGCAATCAGCCCCAGCATTTT
J: TRBJ2-1; V: TRBV19; size: -; D: -; CDR3: CASSRPGLTYNEQFF; DNA: TGTGCCAGTAGTAGACCGGGACTCACCTACAATGAGCAGTTCTTC
J: TRBJ2-1; V: TRBV5-4; size: -; D: -; CDR3: CASSLGGVSGEQFF; DNA: TGTGCCAGCAGCTTAGGGGGGGTCTCAGGTGAGCAGTTCTTC
J: TRBJ2-7; V: TRBV5-6; size: -; D: -; CDR3: CASSLMGSYEQYF; DNA: TGTGCCAGCAGCTTGATGGGGTCCTACGAGCAGTACTTC
J: TRBJ2-5; V: TRBV6-1; size: -; D: -; CDR3: CASIRAGETQYF; DNA: TGTGCCAGCATTCGGGCAGGCGAGACCCAGTACTTC
J: TRBJ2-2; V: TRBV7-8; size: -; D: TRBD1; CDR3: CASSLETGFGGELFF; DNA: TGTGCCAGCAGCTTAGAGACAGGGTTCGGCGGGGAGCTGTTTTTT
J: TRBJ2-1; V: TRBV7-3; size: once; D: TRBD2; CDR3: CASSRAAGGGGDEQFF; DNA: TGTGCCAGCAGCCGGGCGGCCGGCGGGGGAGGGGATGAGCAGTTCTTC
J: TRBJ2-1; V: TRBV7-2; size: -; D: TRBD2; CDR3: CASSLAGLAGRGQFF; DNA: TGTGCCAGCAGCTTAGCAGGGCTAGCGGGAAGGGGGCAGTTCTTC
J: TRBJ1-1; V: TRBV19; size: -; D: -; CDR3: CASSTRGMNTEAFF; DNA: TGTGCCAGTAGTACCAGGGGTATGAACACTGAAGCTTTCTTT
J: TRBJ2-1; V: TRBV7-6; size: -; D: TRBD2; CDR3: CASSLLAGASVSYNEQFF; DNA: TGTGCCAGCAGCCTACTAGCGGGGGCCTCTGTCTCCTACAATGAGCAGTTCTTC
J: TRBJ2-7; V: TRBV6-6; size: -; D: TRBD2; CDR3: CASSPAGGRAFQQYF; DNA: TGTGCCAGCAGCCCCGCCGGCGGGAGGGCCTTCCAGCAGTACTTC
J: TRBJ2-7; V: TRBV7-2; size: -; D: -; CDR3: CASSSGMGFYEQYF; DNA: TGTGCCAGCAGCTCCGGCATGGGGTTCTACGAGCAGTACTTC
J: TRBJ2-2; V: TRBV4-3; size: -; D: TRBD2; CDR3: CASSQRLAAGELFF; DNA: TGCGCCAGCAGCCAGAGACTAGCGGCCGGGGAGCTGTTTTTT
J: TRBJ1-6; V: TRBV9; size: few; D: -; CDR3: CASSRGGQGGNSPLHF; DNA: TGTGCCAGCAGCCGGGGAGGGCAGGGAGGCAATTCACCCCTCCACTTT
J: TRBJ2-5; V: TRBV18; size: -; D: -; CDR3: CASSLTLQETQYF; DNA: TGTGCCAGCTCACTCACGCTCCAAGAGACCCAGTACTTC
J: TRBJ1-2; V: TRBV6-1; size: -; D: -; CDR3: CASNPSGVGYGYTF; DNA: TGTGCCAGCAATCCATCGGGGGTAGGCTATGGCTACACCTTC
J: TRBJ2-3; V: TRBV18; size: -; D: TRBD1; CDR3: CASSPARQGTFPTDTQYF; DNA: TGTGCCAGCTCACCGGCTAGACAGGGGACGTTCCCTACAGATACGCAGTATTTT
J: TRBJ1-6; V: TRBV18; size: -; D: -; CDR3: CASSPGTDNSPLHF; DNA: TGTGCCAGCTCACCAGGGACGGACAATTCACCCCTCCACTTT
J: TRBJ2-3; V: TRBV5-1; size: -; D: -; CDR3: CASSLARGTDTQYF; DNA: TGCGCCAGCAGCTTGGCTCGCGGCACAGATACGCAGTATTTT
J: TRBJ1-1; V: TRBV10-3; size: -; D: -; CDR3: CAISESLLGTGWAEAFF; DNA: TGTGCCATCAGTGAGTCTCTCCTCGGAACAGGGTGGGCTGAAGCTTTCTTT
J: TRBJ1-1; V: TRBV9; size: -; D: TRBD1; CDR3: CASSPPPGTEIMNTEAFF; DNA: TGTGCCAGCAGCCCACCCCCCGGGACAGAGATAATGAACACTGAAGCTTTCTTT
J: TRBJ2-3; V: TRBV10-3; size: -; D: TRBD1; CDR3: CATNRDRGGDTQYF; DNA: TGTGCCACTAACCGAGACAGGGGAGGAGATACGCAGTATTTT
J: TRBJ1-1; V: TRBV6-5; size: -; D: TRBD1; CDR3: CASYRGANTEAFF; DNA: TGTGCCAGTTACAGGGGGGCGAACACTGAAGCTTTCTTT
J: TRBJ2-1; V: TRBV30; size: -; D: TRBD2; CDR3: CAWRAGETYNEQFF; DNA: TGTGCCTGGAGAGCGGGGGAAACCTACAATGAGCAGTTCTTC
J: TRBJ1-5; V: TRBV18; size: -; D: -; CDR3: CASSPPNWGEAQPQHF; DNA: TGTGCCAGCTCACCACCTAATTGGGGGGAGGCTCAGCCCCAGCATTTT
J: TRBJ2-1; V: TRBV4-3; size: -; D: TRBD2; CDR3: CASSQGRTSGYNEQFF; DNA: TGCGCCAGCAGCCAAGGTAGGACTAGCGGATACAATGAGCAGTTCTTC
J: TRBJ2-7; V: TRBV6-5; size: -; D: -; CDR3: CASSYRHRAHYEQYF; DNA: TGTGCCAGCAGTTACCGTCACAGGGCCCACTACGAGCAGTACTTC
J: TRBJ2-1; V: TRBV6-1; size: -; D: TRBD1; CDR3: CASSARLPGDSSYNEQFF; DNA: TGTGCCAGCAGTGCCCGACTCCCCGGGGACAGCTCCTACAATGAGCAGTTCTTC
J: TRBJ2-7; V: TRBV6-1; size: few; D: -; CDR3: CASSENDPTYEQYF; DNA: TGTGCCAGCAGTGAAAACGACCCGACCTACGAGCAGTACTTC
J: TRBJ1-6; V: TRBV9; size: few; D: TRBD1; CDR3: CASSGGPGQKTNSPLHF; DNA: TGTGCCAGCAGCGGCGGACCGGGACAGAAAACTAATTCACCCCTCCACTTT
J: TRBJ2-7; V: TRBV7-2; size: -; D: TRBD1; CDR3: CASSLERGLYEQYF; DNA: TGTGCCAGCAGCTTAGAAAGGGGGCTCTACGAGCAGTACTTC
J: TRBJ1-2; V: TRBV6-5; size: -; D: TRBD1; CDR3: CASSRGQGLSGLSF; DNA: TGTGCCAGCAGCCGAGGACAGGGCCTCTCGGGGCTCTCCTTC
J: TRBJ1-6; V: TRBV27; size: -; D: -; CDR3: CASSLSNREDNSPLHF; DNA: TGTGCCAGCAGTTTATCGAACAGGGAAGATAATTCACCCCTCCACTTT
J: TRBJ2-7; V: TRBV12-5; size: -; D: -; CDR3: CASGPSYEQYF; DNA: TGTGCTAGTGGTCCCTCCTACGAGCAGTACTTC
J: TRBJ1-1; V: TRBV6-6; size: -; D: -; CDR3: CASSPIGPASTEAFF; DNA: TGTGCCAGCAGTCCAATCGGTCCAGCCTCAACTGAAGCTTTCTTT
J: TRBJ2-3; V: TRBV18; size: -; D: -; CDR3: CASSPLGGGPTDTQYF; DNA: TGTGCCAGCTCACCATTAGGGGGGGGGCCAACAGATACGCAGTATTTT
J: TRBJ2-6; V: TRBV29-1; size: -; D: TRBD1; CDR3: CSVELGTGEASGANVLTF; DNA: TGCAGCGTTGAACTCGGGACAGGGGAAGCCTCTGGGGCCAACGTCCTGACTTTC
J: TRBJ2-7; V: TRBV6-5; size: -; D: TRBD2; CDR3: CASSLTSASSYEQYF; DNA: TGTGCCAGCAGTCTGACTAGCGCCAGCTCCTACGAGCAGTACTTC
J: TRBJ2-7; V: TRBV5-1; size: -; D: -; CDR3: CASSIDGFSVEQYF; DNA: TGCGCCAGCAGTATTGACGGGTTTAGTGTCGAGCAGTACTTC
J: TRBJ2-5; V: TRBV2; size: -; D: -; CDR3: CASRKTGSLQETQYF; DNA: TGTGCCAGCAGAAAAACAGGGTCCCTCCAAGAGACCCAGTACTTC
J: TRBJ2-5; V: TRBV5-1; size: -; D: TRBD1; CDR3: CASRDGTGGETQYF; DNA: TGCGCCAGCAGGGACGGGACAGGGGGAGAGACCCAGTACTTC
J: TRBJ2-7; V: TRBV7-2; size: -; D: TRBD1; CDR3: CASKGQGAYEQYF; DNA: TGTGCCAGCAAGGGACAGGGAGCCTACGAGCAGTACTTC
J: TRBJ2-5; V: TRBV7-9; size: -; D: TRBD1; CDR3: CASSRTGQETQYF; DNA: TGTGCCAGCAGCCGGACAGGGCAGGAGACCCAGTACTTC
J: TRBJ1-1; V: TRBV14; size: -; D: TRBD1; CDR3: CASSQAPGGAGAEAFF; DNA: TGTGCCAGCAGCCAAGCCCCAGGGGGGGCAGGCGCTGAAGCTTTCTTT
J: TRBJ1-1; V: TRBV28; size: -; D: TRBD1; CDR3: CASSLWDRLNTEAFF; DNA: TGTGCCAGCAGTCTTTGGGACAGGTTGAACACTGAAGCTTTCTTT
J: TRBJ1-4; V: TRBV27; size: once; D: -; CDR3: CASSLFADPGKLFF; DNA: TGTGCCAGCAGTTTATTCGCGGATCCCGGAAAACTGTTTTTT
J: TRBJ2-5; V: TRBV19; size: -; D: TRBD1; CDR3: CASSRTGGETQYF; DNA: TGTGCCAGTAGTCGGACAGGGGGAGAGACCCAGTACTTC
J: TRBJ1-3; V: TRBV5-1; size: -; D: -; CDR3: CASSSGGSGNTIYF; DNA: TGCGCCAGCAGCTCGGGGGGCTCTGGAAACACCATATATTTT
J: TRBJ2-3; V: TRBV5-6; size: -; D: -; CDR3: CASSPTGMPDTQYF; DNA: TGTGCCAGCAGCCCTACAGGGATGCCAGATACGCAGTATTTT